A single TCR beta chain is shown here with its context. No cognate antigen has been identified for it. Per-base quality was not reported, and no clone a single base away is much larger than it. Libraries were prepared through the immunoSEQ multiplex PCR assay. The multiplex PCR relied on a mix of 60 forward primers for TCR Vbeta segments and 13 reverse primers for TCR Jbeta segments. The CDR3 region of rearranged TCR beta genes was amplified from genomic DNA by a multiplex PCR assay. The amplified TCR beta libraries were sequenced on the Illumina HiSeq System as 87-base-pair reads. The study's processing was this. Across the 700 or so repertoires, a later analysis counted 78 million or so unique TCR beta chains, some 11 million of which were shared by at least two donors. A nearest-neighbor algorithm error-corrected the raw reads and collapsed the reads into unique sequences, merging closely related sequences to remove PCR and sequencing errors. Alignment of CDR3 sequences to IMGT reference sequences was used to assign V, D and J gene segments. For a sequence to be retained, a match of at least six nucleotides was required to both a V gene segment and a J gene segment. A rearrangement was called productive if the CDR3 had no stop codons and remained in frame with V and J, and every other rearrangement was called non-productive. CDR3 was defined by IMGT convention, running from the second conserved V-encoded cysteine to the conserved J-encoded phenylalanine. The earlier analysis of about 610 of the donors excluded any sequence lacking an unambiguous match to a single V gene segment. In an earlier analysis of several hundred of the donors, V segments were called functional above 56.7% productive rearrangements and were called segregating when the between-donor standard deviation exceeded 5%. A statistical classification framework was built for diagnosing cytomegalovirus status from the catalog of TCR beta chain sequences. In a later analysis, TCR nucleotide sequences were compared against IMGT/GENE-DB human TR gene sequences so that V and J genes could be assigned. In a later analysis, CDR3 sequences and most-parsimonious VDJ recombination scenarios were assigned using the TCRdist pipeline. A later analysis defined each TCR beta chain by its CDR3 amino acid sequence plus V-gene family, and excluded reads lacking a unique V-gene family. As a way to deal with suspected cross-contamination and a sequencing artifact, a later analysis dropped approximately 590 nucleotide sequences that were highly shared and had low generation probability. In a later analysis, a clonal expansion index was calculated for each public chain from normalized within-repertoire ranks of inferred template counts. A later analysis computed generation probabilities with a VDJ recombination model fitted to out-of-frame rearrangements, and checked the results against IGoR. In a later analysis, TCR-TCR, TCR-HLA and TCR-CMV co-occurrence was scored with hypergeometric tests, and a repertoire-size bias correction was applied to TCR pairs. A later analysis estimated false discovery rates by permuting HLA or CMV assignments 20 times. In a later analysis, co-occurring TCRs were grouped using DBSCAN, and TCRdist sequence similarity was added for clustering within HLA-allele-positive subsets. Repertoires with fewer than 30,000 or more than 120,000 public chains, plus five repertoires with anomalous nucleotide sharing, were excluded from co-occurrence clustering. The immuneACCESS repertoire file appears here via TCRdb, limited to in-frame rearrangements. These files lack a portion of the clones; in checked studies, under half of the deficit traces to unresolved V genes, and the cause of the others is not known. The DNA gave D and trimming, while V, J and clone size come from that table. A total of over 80,000 clones appear in this sample, 65% to 80% of them only once. The ten largest clones represent 12% to 15% of the sample.

These data come from a study of cytomegalovirus exposure and HLA in healthy donors (dated by TCRdb to the late 2010s). For the study in its entirety: In an earlier analysis of several hundred of the donors, approximately 260 Gb of sequence data and 100 million or so unique TCR beta sequences from 150 million to 200 million T cells were reported. Genome-wide SNP genotypes for about three fifths of the roughly 670 donors were used in a later genetic analysis, which treated that subset as a discovery cohort. Both class I and class II loci were covered by HLA typing, at four-digit resolution. Roughly 5 DR-DQ haplotypes were treated as single units for association and clustering because of strong linkage in the cohort. To predict cytomegalovirus infection status, the study combined high-throughput TCR immunosequencing, statistical association of individual TCRs with disease status, and machine learning. Donor age, sex, ethnicity and CMV serostatus were collected together with the repertoire data. The later analysis used no new phenotypic data to find candidate immune exposures, relying instead on TCR beta sequences and their occurrence across donors. The number of typed donors differed by locus: about 620-630 for A, B, C, DRB1 and DQB1; 522 for DQA1; 600 to 610 for DPA1; and 400 to 480 for DPB1. To decide whether each TCR beta V gene segment behaved as functional or pseudogenic, an earlier analysis of 587 of the donors relied on high-throughput TCR beta sequencing. A later analysis re-examined previously published TCR beta repertoires from more than 650 donors and added high-resolution HLA genotyping to investigate patterns of TCR occurrence. Across about 370 genotyped donors of the cohort, an average of about 250,000 unique TCR beta nucleotide sequences per donor were sequenced, and roughly 20% of those sequences were non-productive. The study was designed to test whether signatures of past pathogen exposure could be identified by cataloging public T cell receptors. Approximately 300 gigabases of sequencing data and 75 million to 85 million unique TCR sequences made up an early release that covered approximately 650 HLA-typed donors. Of the roughly 390 genotyped donors, over 80% were placed in the genetic ancestry cluster associated with self-reported Caucasian donors. Every repertoire in the discovery cohort had been generated on one and the same sequencing platform. Besides the first cohort of more than 650 subjects, a separate validation cohort made up of 120 different subjects was used. The study used immunosequencing to profile the T cell repertoires of under 700 subjects and linked those repertoires to cytomegalovirus serostatus. Broader findings and caveats from the paper: Linkage disequilibrium might explain the correlated functional status among segregating V segments, but an unknown experimental factor could not be ruled out. CMV serostatus was the only immune exposure information available for the cohort. A group of highly shared sequence variants was considered likely to be a technical artifact of the sequencing pipeline. Compared with equally common non-associated chains, HLA-associated TCR beta chains in a later analysis were more clonally expanded and had lower generation probabilities. According to a later analysis, most CMV-associated TCR beta chains appeared to be HLA-restricted, and the HLA associations seemed to be driven largely by CMV exposure. Broadly in line with IMGT annotations, most TCR beta V segments showed up in productive rearrangements about 87% or about 30% of the time in an earlier analysis of several hundred of the donors. A further reported finding was that TCR beta sequences accurately predicted the HLA-A and HLA-B alleles for most subjects in the first cohort. V-gene and J-gene trimming of TCR beta chains was associated with a missense DCLRE1C variant in a later genetic analysis, and the association was replicated in an independent cohort. Specific HLA alleles were associated with 16,951 TCR beta sequences at a false discovery rate of 0.05 in a later analysis. Several of the top co-occurrence clusters appeared to be linked to parvovirus B19, influenza, CMV and Epstein-Barr virus, according to a later analysis. In vitro tests confirmed that three of the cytomegalovirus-associated TCR beta chains recognize cytomegalovirus antigens. In the study, around 160 TCR beta chains were listed as associated with cytomegalovirus. Because counts were too low, approximately 15 rarely observed V segments, including chromosome 9 orphons, were excluded from the earlier analysis of around 590 of the donors. In a later analysis, the rate of TCR association differed among HLA loci, with DRB1 alleles having the most associated TCRs and HLA-C alleles having the fewest. This cohort had only TCR beta chains sequenced, and the lack of alpha or paired-chain data limited which features could be detected. Strong co-occurrence of HLA alleles, especially DR and DQ, made assigning TCR associations to individual alleles difficult. Some IMGT-functional V segments, including TRBV6-2 and TRBV6-3, could not be distinguished by the 87-base-pair reads and were therefore excluded. Roughly uniform sequencing depth across donors was assumed in presence/absence analyses, although this assumption may not hold. Compared with the approximately 700-donor mean, donors in an Asian-associated ancestry cluster had fewer N-insertions in productive TCRs, according to a later genetic analysis. The classifier was reported to diagnose cytomegalovirus status with high specificity and sensitivity in both the original and validation cohorts. It was suggested by the authors that the approach could potentially be generalized to other disease states and immunological phenotypes. While some public TCRs were present in many individuals, most TCR sequences turned up only very rarely across donors. HLA typing was unavailable for some donors at each locus, so association tests used only the typed subset.

The cohort consisted of 600 to 700 healthy bone marrow donors. At the time of sampling, every cohort member was nominally healthy, though immune exposures that went unrecorded were likely present. The donor was CMV seropositive and belonged to the group of about 290 seropositive cohort members. A peripheral blood sample was collected from each donor, and TCR beta sequencing was performed on peripheral blood mononuclear cells. Genomic DNA was extracted from the blood cell samples with the Qiagen DNeasy Blood Extraction Kit. Per the germline V gene, SGHDN is the CDR1 and FVKESK is the CDR2. Taken from cysteine to phenylalanine, the CDR3 has 14 residues. Only CDR3 DNA remains: 42 bases, in frame from the first base.

The receptor's source is a woman between 65 and 79 years old in good health and CMV-seropositive. Sequenced material: PBMCs. The rearrangement joined TRBV14 to TRBJ2-5, with the identity of the D gene unclear. The better agreement between TRBJ2-7 and the DNA end casts doubt on the J call. The DNA reads TGTGCCAGCAGCCAATTACAGAATACCTACGAGCAGTACTTC. Translation gives CASSQLQNTYEQYF.